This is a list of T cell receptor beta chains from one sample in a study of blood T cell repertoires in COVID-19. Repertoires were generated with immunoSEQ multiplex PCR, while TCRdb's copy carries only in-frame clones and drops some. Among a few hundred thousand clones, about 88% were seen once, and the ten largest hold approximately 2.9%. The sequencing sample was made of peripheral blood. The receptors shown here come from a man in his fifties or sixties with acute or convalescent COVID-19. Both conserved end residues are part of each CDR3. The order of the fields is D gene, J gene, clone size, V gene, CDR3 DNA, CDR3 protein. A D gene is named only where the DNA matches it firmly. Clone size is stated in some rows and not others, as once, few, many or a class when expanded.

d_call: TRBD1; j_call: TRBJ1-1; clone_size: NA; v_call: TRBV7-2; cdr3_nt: TGTGCCAGCAGCCCGAAGGGGGCTTTGGCAACTGAAGCTTTCTTT; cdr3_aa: CASSPKGALATEAFF
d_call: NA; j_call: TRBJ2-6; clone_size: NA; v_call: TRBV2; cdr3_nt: TGTGCCAGCAGTGACTGGAGCTCTGGGGCCAACGTCCTGACTTTC; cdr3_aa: CASSDWSSGANVLTF
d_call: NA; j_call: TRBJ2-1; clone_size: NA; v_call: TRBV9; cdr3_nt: TGTGCCAGCAGCGGAGGTGACTCCTACAATGAGCAGTTCTTC; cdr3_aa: CASSGGDSYNEQFF
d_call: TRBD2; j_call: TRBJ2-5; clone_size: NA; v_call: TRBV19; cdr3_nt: TGTGCCAGTACCCCGTCCGGGGGGGAGACCCAGTACTTC; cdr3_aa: CASTPSGGETQYF
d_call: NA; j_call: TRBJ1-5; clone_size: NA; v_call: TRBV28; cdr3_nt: TGTGCCAGCAGACACAAACTTCAGGGAACGCATTTT; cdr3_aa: CASRHKLQGTHF
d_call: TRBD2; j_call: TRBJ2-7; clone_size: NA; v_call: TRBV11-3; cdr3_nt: TGTGCCAGCAGCTTAGGGGGGGGAGACTCTAGCTCCTACGAGCAGTACTTC; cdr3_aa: CASSLGGGDSSSYEQYF
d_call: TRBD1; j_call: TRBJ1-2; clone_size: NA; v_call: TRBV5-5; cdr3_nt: TGTGCCAGCAGCTGGGCTGGACAGGGGGTACCCTATGGCTACACCTTC; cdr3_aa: CASSWAGQGVPYGYTF
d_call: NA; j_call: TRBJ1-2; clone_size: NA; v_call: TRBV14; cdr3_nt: TGTGCCAGCAGCCCCTGGGGCCCTTTTGAGGTTGGCTACACCTTC; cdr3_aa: CASSPWGPFEVGYTF
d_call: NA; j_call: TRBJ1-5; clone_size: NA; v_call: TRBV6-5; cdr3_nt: TGTGCCAGCAGTTACAGAGGAAACAATCAGCCCCAGCATTTT; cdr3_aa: CASSYRGNNQPQHF
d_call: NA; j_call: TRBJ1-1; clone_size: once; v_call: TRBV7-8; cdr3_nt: TGTGCCAGCAGTCGAAGTCGGGGTGGGAACACTGAAGCTTTCTTT; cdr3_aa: CASSRSRGGNTEAFF
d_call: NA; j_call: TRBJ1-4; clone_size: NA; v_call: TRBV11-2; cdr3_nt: TGTGCCAGCAGCTCCGGACAGTCAGCTAATGAAAAACTGTTTTTT; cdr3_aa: CASSSGQSANEKLFF
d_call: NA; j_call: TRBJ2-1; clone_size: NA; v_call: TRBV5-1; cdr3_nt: TGCGCCAGCAGCTTTTGGGGCGATGAGCAGTTCTTC; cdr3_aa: CASSFWGDEQFF
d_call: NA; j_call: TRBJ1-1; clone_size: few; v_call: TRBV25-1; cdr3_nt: TGTGCCAGCAGTGAAGTAAACACTGAAGCTTTCTTT; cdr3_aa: CASSEVNTEAFF
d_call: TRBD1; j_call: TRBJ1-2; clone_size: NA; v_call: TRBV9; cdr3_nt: TGTGCCAGCAGCGGGCCGGGGGACAGGGGATTTTATGGCTACACCTTC; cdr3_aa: CASSGPGDRGFYGYTF
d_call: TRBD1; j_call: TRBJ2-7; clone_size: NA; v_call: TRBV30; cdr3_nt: TGTGCCTGGGGACAGGGAAACTACGAGCAGTACTTC; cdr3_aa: CAWGQGNYEQYF
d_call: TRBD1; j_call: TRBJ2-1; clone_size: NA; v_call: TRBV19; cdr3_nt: TGTGCCAGTCGCGTGGGCAGGGGGCTTGGTAATGAGCAGTTCTTC; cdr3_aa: CASRVGRGLGNEQFF
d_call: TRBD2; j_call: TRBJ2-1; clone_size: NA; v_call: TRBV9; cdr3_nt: TGTGCCAGCAGCGAACTAGCGGGGGGGTACAATGAGCAGTTCTTC; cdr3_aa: CASSELAGGYNEQFF
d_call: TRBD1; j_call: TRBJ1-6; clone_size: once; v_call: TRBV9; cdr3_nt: TGTGCCAGCAGCGTGGAGACAGGGAATAATTCACCCCTCCACTTT; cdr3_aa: CASSVETGNNSPLHF
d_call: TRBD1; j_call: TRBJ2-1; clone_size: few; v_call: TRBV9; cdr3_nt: TGTGCCAGCAGCGGTTGGACAGGCTACAATGAGCAGTTCTTC; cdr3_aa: CASSGWTGYNEQFF
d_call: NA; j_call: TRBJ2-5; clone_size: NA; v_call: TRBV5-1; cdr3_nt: TGCGCCAGCAGCCCATCAGGAAACCAAGAGACCCAGTACTTC; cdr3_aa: CASSPSGNQETQYF
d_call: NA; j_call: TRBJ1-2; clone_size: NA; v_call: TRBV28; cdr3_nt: TGTGCCAGCAGCGAGGGCTATGGCTACACCTTC; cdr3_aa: CASSEGYGYTF
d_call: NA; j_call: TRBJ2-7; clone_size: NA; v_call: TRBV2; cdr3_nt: TGTGCCAGCAGTGAGGGGCAGGGGTGGAACGAGCAGTACTTC; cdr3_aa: CASSEGQGWNEQYF
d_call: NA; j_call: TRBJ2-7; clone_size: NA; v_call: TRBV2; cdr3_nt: TGTGCCAGCAGTGAACAAGGAAGGGGCTTCTACGAGCAGTACTTC; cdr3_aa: CASSEQGRGFYEQYF
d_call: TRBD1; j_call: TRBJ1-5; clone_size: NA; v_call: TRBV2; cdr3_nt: TGTGCCAGCAGAAGACAGGGGGGTCAGCCCCAGCATTTT; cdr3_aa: CASRRQGGQPQHF
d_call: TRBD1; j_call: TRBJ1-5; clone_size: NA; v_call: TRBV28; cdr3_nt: TGTGCCAGCAGTCCAGGCACAGGGGGCCCTCACATTAGCAATCAGCCCCAGCATTTT; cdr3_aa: CASSPGTGGPHISNQPQHF
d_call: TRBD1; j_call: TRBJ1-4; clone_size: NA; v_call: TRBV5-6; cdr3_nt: TGTGCCAGCAGCTTGGAGGCAGGGGGAGGTAATGAAAAACTGTTTTTT; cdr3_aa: CASSLEAGGGNEKLFF
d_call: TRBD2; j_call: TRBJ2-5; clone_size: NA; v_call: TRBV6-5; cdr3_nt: TGTGCCAGCAGTTACAGACTAGCGGGGGAGACCCAGTACTTC; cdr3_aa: CASSYRLAGETQYF
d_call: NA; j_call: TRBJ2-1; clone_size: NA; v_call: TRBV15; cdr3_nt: TGTGCCACCAGCAGAGAAAGGGGGTCATACAATGAGCAGTTCTTC; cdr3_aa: CATSRERGSYNEQFF
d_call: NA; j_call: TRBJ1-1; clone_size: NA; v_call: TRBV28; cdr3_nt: TGTGCCAGCAGCCAGCGGGTCGCTCACACTGAAGCTTTCTTT; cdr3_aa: CASSQRVAHTEAFF
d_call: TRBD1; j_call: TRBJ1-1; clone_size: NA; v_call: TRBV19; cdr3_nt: TGTGCCAGTAGTATAGGGACAGGGAACACTGAAGCTTTCTTT; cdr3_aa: CASSIGTGNTEAFF
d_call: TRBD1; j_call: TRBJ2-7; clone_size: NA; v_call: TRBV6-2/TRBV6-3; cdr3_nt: TGTGCCAGCAGTCCGTGGGACAGGACATGGGAGCAGTACTTC; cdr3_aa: CASSPWDRTWEQYF
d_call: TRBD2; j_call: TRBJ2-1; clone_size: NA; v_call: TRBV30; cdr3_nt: TGTGCCTGGAAGGCTAGCGGGGGGTTGAATGAGCAGTTCTTC; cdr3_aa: CAWKASGGLNEQFF
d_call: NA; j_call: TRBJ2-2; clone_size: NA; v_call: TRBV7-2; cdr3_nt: TGTGCCAGTCGGACAGTCGCGAACACCGGGGAGCTGTTTTTT; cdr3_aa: CASRTVANTGELFF
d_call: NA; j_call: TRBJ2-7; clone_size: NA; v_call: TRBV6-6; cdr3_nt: TGTGCCAGCAGTTTGGGTCCCCCAGGGCCCTCCTACGAGCAGTACTTC; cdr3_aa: CASSLGPPGPSYEQYF
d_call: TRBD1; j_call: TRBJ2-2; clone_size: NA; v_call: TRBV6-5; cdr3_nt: TGTGCCAGCAGTTACGACAGGGCGTTGGTCGGGGAGCTGTTTTTT; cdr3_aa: CASSYDRALVGELFF
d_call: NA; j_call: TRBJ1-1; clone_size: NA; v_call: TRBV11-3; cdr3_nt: TGTGCCAGCAGCTCTACGGTGGGGGCGAACACTGAAGCTTTCTTT; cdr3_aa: CASSSTVGANTEAFF
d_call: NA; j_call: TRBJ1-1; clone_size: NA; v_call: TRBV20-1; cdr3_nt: TGCAGTGCTAGGGGCCAAGTTGAAGCTTTCTTT; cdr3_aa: CSARGQVEAFF
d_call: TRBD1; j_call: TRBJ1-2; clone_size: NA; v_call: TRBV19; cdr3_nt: TGTGCCAGTAGTATGAAACAGGGGGGCTATGGCTACACCTTC; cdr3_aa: CASSMKQGGYGYTF
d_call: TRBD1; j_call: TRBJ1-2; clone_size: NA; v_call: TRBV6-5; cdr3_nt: TGTGCCAGCATACTAATCCCAGGGGGCCGTGGCTACACCTTC; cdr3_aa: CASILIPGGRGYTF
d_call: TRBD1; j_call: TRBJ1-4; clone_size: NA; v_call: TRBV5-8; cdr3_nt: TGTGCCAGCAGCTTCTCGGGACAGGGCGGTAATGAAAAACTGTTTTTT; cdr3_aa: CASSFSGQGGNEKLFF
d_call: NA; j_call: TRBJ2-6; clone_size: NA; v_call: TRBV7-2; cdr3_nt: TGTGCCAGCAGCTTAGATCGCAATGAGTTCCTGACTTTC; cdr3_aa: CASSLDRNEFLTF
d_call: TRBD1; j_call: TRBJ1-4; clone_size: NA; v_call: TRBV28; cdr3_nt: TGTGCCAGCAGTTTAAGGGGACTTGGACAGGGGGTGAGGGAAAAACTGTTTTTT; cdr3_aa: CASSLRGLGQGVREKLFF
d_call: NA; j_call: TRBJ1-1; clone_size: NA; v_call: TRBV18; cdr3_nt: TGTGCCAGCTCAGGAACGGGGGGGCCTGAAGCTTTCTTT; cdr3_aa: CASSGTGGPEAFF
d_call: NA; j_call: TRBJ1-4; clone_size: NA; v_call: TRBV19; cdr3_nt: TGTGCCAGTAGAAACCCGGGATCATCTTCTAAAAATGAAAAACTGTTTTTT; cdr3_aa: CASRNPGSSSKNEKLFF
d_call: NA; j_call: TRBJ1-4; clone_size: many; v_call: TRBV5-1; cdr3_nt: TGCGCCAGCAGCCCGACAGATGGCGGTGAAAAACTGTTTTTT; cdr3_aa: CASSPTDGGEKLFF
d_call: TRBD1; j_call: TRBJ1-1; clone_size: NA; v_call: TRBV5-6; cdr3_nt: TGTGCCAGCAGCTTGTTTCAAACGGGACAGGGGGAGGCTGAAGCTTTCTTT; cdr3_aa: CASSLFQTGQGEAEAFF
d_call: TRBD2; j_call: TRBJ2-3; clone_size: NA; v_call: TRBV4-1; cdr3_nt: TGCGCCAGCAGCCGGCTCCTAGCGGGGGCGGCAGATACGCAGTATTTT; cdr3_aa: CASSRLLAGAADTQYF
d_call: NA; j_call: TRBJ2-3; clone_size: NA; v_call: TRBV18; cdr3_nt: TGTGCCAGCTCATCAAGTTTAGGGGGAGATACGCAGTATTTT; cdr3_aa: CASSSSLGGDTQYF
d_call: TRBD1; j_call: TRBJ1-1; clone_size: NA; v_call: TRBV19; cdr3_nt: TGTGCCAGTAGGGGACAGGGGGCGGCGAACACTGAAGCTTTCTTT; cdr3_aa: CASRGQGAANTEAFF
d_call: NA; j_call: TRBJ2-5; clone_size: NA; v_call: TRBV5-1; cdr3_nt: TGCGCCAGCAGCTTGGGGATTGGAGGGGAGACCCAGTACTTC; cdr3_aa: CASSLGIGGETQYF
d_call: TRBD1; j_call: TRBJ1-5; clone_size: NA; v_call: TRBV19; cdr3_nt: TGTGCCAGTAGGGGACAGTTCAATCAGCCCCAGCATTTT; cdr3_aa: CASRGQFNQPQHF
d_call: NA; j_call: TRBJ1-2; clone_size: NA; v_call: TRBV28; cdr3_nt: TGTGCCAGCAGTTTAGGGGCTAGGGTTTATGGCTACACCTTC; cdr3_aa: CASSLGARVYGYTF
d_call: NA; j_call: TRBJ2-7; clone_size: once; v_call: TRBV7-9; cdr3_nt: TGTGCCAGCAGCTTTCCCACAGGCTACGAGCAGTACTTC; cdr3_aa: CASSFPTGYEQYF
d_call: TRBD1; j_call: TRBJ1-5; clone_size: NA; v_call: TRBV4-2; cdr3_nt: TGTGCCAGCAGCCAAGATGGACAGGACAATCAGCCCCAGCATTTT; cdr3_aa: CASSQDGQDNQPQHF
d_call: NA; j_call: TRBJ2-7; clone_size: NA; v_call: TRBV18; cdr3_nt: TGTGCCAGCTCACCACCGTCACACCCCAGTTACGAGCAGTACTTC; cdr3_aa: CASSPPSHPSYEQYF
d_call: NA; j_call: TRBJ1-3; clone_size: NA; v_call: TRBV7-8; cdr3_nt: TGTGCCAGCAGCTTAGAACTAAGAAACACCATATATTTT; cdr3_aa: CASSLELRNTIYF
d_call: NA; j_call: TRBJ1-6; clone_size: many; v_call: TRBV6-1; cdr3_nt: TGTGCCAGCAGTGAAGCGTGGGAGGCCTATAATTCACCCCTCCACTTT; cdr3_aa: CASSEAWEAYNSPLHF
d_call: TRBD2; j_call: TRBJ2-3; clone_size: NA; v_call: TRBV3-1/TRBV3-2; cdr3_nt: TGTGCCAGCAGCCAAGTCTCCCAGCGGGGAACAGATACGCAGTATTTT; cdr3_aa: CASSQVSQRGTDTQYF
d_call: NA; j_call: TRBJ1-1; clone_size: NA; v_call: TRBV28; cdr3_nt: TGTGCCAGCAGTTTAGAACAGCCGAACACTGAAGCTTTCTTT; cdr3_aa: CASSLEQPNTEAFF